This T cell receptor beta chain was observed in a study of vaccination effects on CD4 cells after COVID-19 (dated by TCRdb to the early 2020s). For the wider study: Across the study, the median time from the second dose to post-vaccine sampling was 72 days (range 14 to 241). The study compared SARS-CoV-2 spike-specific CD4+ TCR repertoires before and after mRNA vaccination in COVID-19 convalescent patients and infection-naive vaccine recipients. A total of 10 COVID-19 convalescent patients and a handful of SARS-CoV-2-naive healthy vaccine recipients were included in the full study. Cultures from other donors in the study were sequenced using the Oncomine TCR Beta short-read assay on an Illumina iSeq 100. General findings and caveats noted by the study authors: In healthy vaccine recipients, vaccine-induced clones were almost all SARS-CoV-2 mono-reactive, with only 1 of 255 being cross-reactive with common cold coronaviruses. The study was limited by a small number of convalescent patients, and early post-infection timepoints were lacking. Clones induced by infection and clones induced by vaccination both contracted markedly at late timepoints after vaccination, which fits with T cell responses waning over time.

The ViraFEST assay stimulated PBMC with viral peptide pools and then used TCR sequencing to identify antigen-specific CD4+ T cell clonotypes by expansion. After more than nine days of culture, CD4+ T cells were isolated with the EasySep CD4+ T cell isolation kit. Each participant got two doses of an mRNA SARS-CoV-2 vaccine, either BNT162b2 or mRNA-1273. Negative nucleocapsid antibody results before and after vaccination confirmed that the healthy vaccine recipients had no prior SARS-CoV-2 infection. Some 2 million PBMC per well were cultured in IMDM with 5% human AB serum, 9 to 10 IU/ml IL-2 and gentamicin, plus 10 ug/ml peptides. On days 3 and 7, half of the culture medium was replaced with fresh IL-2-containing medium. Each peptide stimulation condition was cultured in triplicate wells unless otherwise noted. Using Ficoll-Paque Plus gradient centrifugation, PBMC were separated from whole blood and then either used fresh or cryopreserved at -140C. The overlapping peptide pools covered the spike proteins of SARS-CoV-2 as well as those of the common cold coronaviruses HCoV-NL63, HCoV-OC43 and HCoV-229E. Genomic DNA was extracted from cultured CD4+ T cells with the QIAamp micro DNA kit.

Library preparation employed the immunoSEQ multiplex PCR assay. DNA from the cultured and isolated CD4+ T cells underwent TCR beta CDR3 sequencing. The paper's data handling went like this. Non-productive TCR sequences were removed, reads were trimmed to the CDR3 region, and CDR3s of at least 7 amino acids were retained. Antigen-specific clonotypes were identified with the MANAFEST web app by comparing expansion in peptide wells against reference cultures. For clones to be considered positive, expansion at FDR<0.05 versus reference and all other wells, an odds ratio above 5, and a frequency above 0.1% in two replicate wells were required. Cross-reactive clonotypes were defined as significantly expanded in SARS-CoV-2 spike wells and in at least one common cold coronavirus spike condition. Using the stringdist R package, CDR3 similarity was measured by Levenshtein distance, and unrooted trees were constructed with ape in R 3.6.1. In its TCRdb copy, this immuneACCESS table keeps in-frame sequences only and misses some clones. Where compared with another copy, unresolved V genes explain less than half of these, and the others have no known cause. The V and J calls and clone size are taken from that table; D and trimming were inferred from the DNA. Present in this sample are about 46,000 clones, about four fifths of which were seen just once. The biggest ten clones account for more than 12% of the sample.

A remark on this clone: Its binding antigen is unknown. Base quality data are lacking; no much larger clone is found one base away.

The sample was CD4+ T cells from PBMCs cultured with HCoV-OC43 spike peptides, taken after COVID-19 vaccination. Taken with the paper, the label for cell subset or site translates to: HCoV-OC43 spike overlapping peptide pool stimulation. The receptor's source is a human donor who received a COVID-19 vaccine.

CDR3 reads: CASGEQGPQYF. At the DNA level, the sequence is TGTGCCAGTGGGGAACAGGGACCACAGTACTTC. The chain is made from TRBV7-9 and TRBJ2-4; TRBD1 is perhaps the D gene, given 6 matching bases. The junction shows trimming of 9 bases on V and 13 bases on J, plus 16 bases between the germline ends. The CDR3 goes from the cysteine to the phenylalanine over 11 residues. Solely the CDR3 DNA is kept, with 33 bases framed from the first base. Reading the germline V gene (reference sequence) gives CDR1 SEHNR and CDR2 FQNEAQ.